This TCR beta chain was retrieved from a study of blood T cells in healthy people across ages. With a J-beta primer mix and a sample-barcoded 5' primer, a second PCR ran 7 to 11 cycles. Each CDR3 protein is one row after TCRdb ran MiXCR on the 5' RACE reads. There are hundreds of thousands of distinct CDR3 sequences in the sample; around 48% occur only once, and roughly 34% lies in the top ten. This TCR came from a woman aged 55-70 years in good health. The source material was blood.

CDR3: CASRGGGAEVTGELFF. DNA for the CDR3: TGTGCCAGCAGGGGCGGTGGAGCGGAGGTCACCGGGGAGCTGTTTTTT. The chain employs TRBV28 and TRBJ2-2, with D tentatively TRBD2 (5 bases). The CDR3 is made up of 16 amino acids. V dropped 6 bases and J dropped 4 bases, with 18 bases sitting between them. The germline CDR1 and CDR2 sequences are MDHEN and SYDVKM.